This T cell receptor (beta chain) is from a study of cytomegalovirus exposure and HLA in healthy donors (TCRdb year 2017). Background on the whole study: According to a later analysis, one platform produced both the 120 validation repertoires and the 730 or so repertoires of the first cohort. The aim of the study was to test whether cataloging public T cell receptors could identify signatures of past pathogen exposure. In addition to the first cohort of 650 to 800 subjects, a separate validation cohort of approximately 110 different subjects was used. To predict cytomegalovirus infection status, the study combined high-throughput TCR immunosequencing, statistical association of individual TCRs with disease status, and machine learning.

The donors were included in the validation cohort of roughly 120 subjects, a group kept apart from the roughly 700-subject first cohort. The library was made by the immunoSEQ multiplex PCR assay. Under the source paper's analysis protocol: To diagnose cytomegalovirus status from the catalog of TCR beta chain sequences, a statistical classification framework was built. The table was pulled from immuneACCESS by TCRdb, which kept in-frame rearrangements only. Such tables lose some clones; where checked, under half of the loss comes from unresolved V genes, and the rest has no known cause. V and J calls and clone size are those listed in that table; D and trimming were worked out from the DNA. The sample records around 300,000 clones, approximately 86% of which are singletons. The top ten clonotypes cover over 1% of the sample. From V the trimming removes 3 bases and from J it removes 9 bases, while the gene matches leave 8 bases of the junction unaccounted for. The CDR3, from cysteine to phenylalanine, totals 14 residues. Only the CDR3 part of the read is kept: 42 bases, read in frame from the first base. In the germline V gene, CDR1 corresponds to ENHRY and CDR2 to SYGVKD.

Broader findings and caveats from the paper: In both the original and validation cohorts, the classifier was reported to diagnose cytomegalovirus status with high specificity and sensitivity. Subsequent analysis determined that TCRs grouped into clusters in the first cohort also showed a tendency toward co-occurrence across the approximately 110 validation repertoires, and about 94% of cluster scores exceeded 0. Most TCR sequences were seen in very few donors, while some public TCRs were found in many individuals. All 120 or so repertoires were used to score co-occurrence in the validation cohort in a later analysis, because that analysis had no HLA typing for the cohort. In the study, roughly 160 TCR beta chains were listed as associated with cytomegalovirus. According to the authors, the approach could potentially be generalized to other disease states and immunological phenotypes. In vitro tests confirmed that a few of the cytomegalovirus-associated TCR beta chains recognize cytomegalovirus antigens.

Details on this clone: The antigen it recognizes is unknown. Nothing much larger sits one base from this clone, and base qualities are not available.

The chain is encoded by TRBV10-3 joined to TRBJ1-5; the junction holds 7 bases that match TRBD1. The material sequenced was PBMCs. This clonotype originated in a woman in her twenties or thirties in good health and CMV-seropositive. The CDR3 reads CAISDRGSDGPQHF. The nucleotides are TGTGCCATCAGTGACAGGGGGTCAGACGGGCCCCAGCATTTT.